These 21 T cell receptor beta chains were all obtained from the same sample, sequenced in a study of tumor-infiltrating lymphocytes in primary liver carcinoma. Total RNA amounting to around 530 ng was the source from which TCR beta cDNA was made with a constant-region primer. The TCR beta library was amplified through three nested multiplex PCR rounds in a modified ARM-PCR procedure. Rounds one and two of PCR, each of roughly 11 cycles, were primed with TRBV1-TRBV30 forward primers and a C-beta reverse primer. A single record per CDR3 protein comes from TCRdb applying MiXCR to the multiplex PCR reads. In the table there are about 54,000 distinct CDR3 sequences, 60% to 75% of which are singletons. Starting material for RNA and DNA co-extraction consisted of about 19-32 mg of unsorted bulk tissue. Sample: liver tumor tissue from sampling region 2. Subset noted: tumor region T2, inferior pole. Receptors originate from a man aged 35 to 55 with primary liver carcinoma and hepatitis B virus infection.

Concerning this clonotype itself: The CDR3 ends on some other residue instead of the conserved phenylalanine or tryptophan, so this is likely a read error. CDR3 DNA sequence: TGTGCCAGCAGTACCGGGCTAGCAGGTTCGACCCAGTACTCC. This encodes CASSTGLAGSTQYS. V is TRBV6-5 and J is TRBJ2-5; D might be TRBD2 (5 bases). CDR1 and CDR2 from the germline V gene are MNHEY and SVGAGI. V gave up 5 bases and J gave up 7 bases, with 17 bases separating them. The CDR3 spans 14 residues.

The rearrangement links TRBV11-1 to TRBJ1-5, with 11 bases lining up with TRBD1. The germline gives CDR1 SGHAT, CDR2 FQDESV (reference sequence). V was clipped by 4 bases and J by 6 bases; unmatched bases: 5. This CDR3 has 15 amino acids. In DNA form, the CDR3 reads TGTGCCAGCAGCTGGGGACAGGGGGGCGGTCAGCCCCAGCATTTT. This codes for CASSWGQGGGQPQHF.

Of note for this clonotype: Relative to the germline gene, one junction end is altered; a read error may explain this. CDR3 nucleotide sequence: TGTGACAGCAGTCCTATGGAAGCGGGAGAAGGCTCCTACAATGAGCAGTTCTTC. It encodes CDSSPMEAGEGSYNEQFF. V usage is TRBV12-3 or TRBV12-4 and J usage is TRBJ2-1; 8 nucleotides match TRBD2. This CDR3 comprises 18 residues.

J is TRBJ2-2 and V is TRBV6-1; no reliable D call. Germline CDR1 MNHNS, CDR2 SASEGT. The CDR3 length is 14 residues. V shed 3 bases and J shed 10 bases, with 15 bases lying between them. The CDR3 is CASSDLSLIEELFF. For the CDR3, the DNA is TGTGCCAGCAGTGATCTTAGCCTCATCGAGGAGCTGTTTTTT.

With regard to this clonotype: A read error may explain this, as a much larger clone is one base away. The chain employs TRBV28 and TRBJ2-5, with D perhaps matching TRBD1 or TRBD2 (6 bases each). CDR1 is MDHEN and CDR2 is SYDVKM in the germline V gene. The CDR3 has 13 amino acids. The CDR3 loop is CTSSLEGVETQYF. The CDR3, as DNA: TGTACCAGCAGTTTGGAGGGGGTGGAGACCCAGTACTTC.

On this clonotype itself: An end of the junction does not agree with germline; a read error may underlie this. The gene calls are TRBV6-5 and TRBJ1-1; TRBD1 might be the D (6 bases). The CDR3 spans 16 residues. CDR1 is MNHEY, CDR2 SVGAGI, per germline. Here the CDR3 reads CASSPRPTGMNTEALF. In DNA form, the CDR3 reads TGTGCCAGCAGTCCACGACCTACAGGGATGAACACTGAAGCTCTCTTT.

Of note for this clonotype: In this CDR3 the conserved last residue, phenylalanine or tryptophan, is missing, so a read error is likely. The chain is built from TRBV14 and TRBJ2-3, with 8 bases lining up with TRBD1. Germline V gives CDR1 SGHDN, CDR2 FVKESK. The CDR3 extends over 14 amino acids. Here the CDR3 DNA reads TGTGCCAGCGCCTCGGGACAGGCCCCAGATATGCAGTATTTG. Encoded protein: CASASGQAPDMQYL.

In this sample, this clonotype turned up a few times. The genes are TRBV6-5 and TRBJ2-7; D assignment may be TRBD1 or TRBD2 (6 bases each). The CDR3 runs 16 residues. Trimming pared 10 bases from V and 5 bases from J, leaving 27 bases between. CDR1 and CDR2 (germline): MNHEY, SVGAGI. This CDR3 is CANTSLGAGGWHEQYF. DNA of the CDR3: TGTGCCAACACCTCCCTCGGGGCCGGGGGCTGGCACGAGCAGTACTTC.

A remark on this clonotype: Being one base from a much bigger clone, this may be a read error. The chain combines TRBV11-3 with TRBJ1-5; 9 positions agree with TRBD1. The length of the CDR3 is 14 residues. The germline V gene encodes CDR1 SGHNT and CDR2 YENEEA. Trimming at V came to 6 bases and at J to 6 bases, leaving 6 bases not matched to a gene. This chain's CDR3 is CASRSQGAGQPQHF. The CDR3 DNA is TGTGCCAGCAGGTCACAGGGGGCCGGTCAGCCCCAGCATTTT.

The rearrangement uses TRBV10-3 and TRBJ2-5; TRBD1 agrees at 11 bases. The trim removed 11 bases at V and 7 bases at J, leaving 15 bases unmatched. This CDR3 has 15 amino acids. The germline V gene encodes CDR1 ENHRY and CDR2 SYGVKD. The CDR3 DNA follows: TGTGCCGTCAATGAGTCGGACAGGGGGCCAGTGACCCAGTACTTC. Translation: CAVNESDRGPVTQYF.

In its sample, this clonotype was seen a few times. With a much larger clone just one base away, this may be a read error. The chain combines TRBV10-3 with TRBJ2-7, with 10 nucleotides matching TRBD2. CDR3 length equals 16 residues. Germline V gene data show CDR1 as ENHRY and CDR2 as SYGVKD. CDR3 bases: TGTGCCATCCGGGAGAGCGCTAGCGGGAGTAGCTACGGGCAGTACTTC. This sequence encodes CAIRESASGSSYGQYF.

Note on this clonotype: This may be a read error, as it is one base from a much larger clone. The chain combines TRBV28 with TRBJ2-7; either TRBD1 or TRBD2 may fit D (5 bases each). V dropped 6 bases and J dropped 6 bases, with 21 bases sitting between them. The V gene's germline CDR1 is MDHEN and CDR2 SYDVKM. The CDR3 length is 15 residues. The CDR3 protein is CASSQAAGLRGEQYF. The CDR3 region has the DNA TGTGCCAGCAGCCAGGCGGCAGGGTTGAGGGGCGAGCAGTACTTC.

As concerns this clonotype: A junction boundary mismatches the germline segment, possibly from a read error. The genes are TRBV7-8 and TRBJ2-1; D perhaps matches TRBD1 (6 bases). Germline V CDR1 and CDR2: SGHVS, FQNEAQ. The CDR3 loop spans 13 amino acids. CDR3 bases: TGTGCCAGCGTGGTACAGGGCAATGATGAGCAGTCCTTC. Its protein product is CASVVQGNDEQSF.

By share, this clonotype counts as medium-sized (0.01 to 0.1%). The chain couples TRBV11-1 to TRBJ2-1; the D is unclear. CDR1 SGHAT and CDR2 FQDESV come from the germline V gene (reference sequence). The V end lost 0 bases, the J end lost 10 bases, and 4 bases lay between the germline ends. The CDR3 covers 11 residues. DNA for the CDR3: TGTGCCAGCAGCTTAGCGGGAGAGCAGTTCTTC. It translates to CASSLAGEQFF.

This clonotype was found many times. V is TRBV4-1 and J is TRBJ2-7; D gene unclear. The germline V gene encodes CDR1 MGHRA and CDR2 YSYEKL. The CDR3 has 14 residues. V gave up 1 base and J gave up 2 bases, with 9 bases separating them. The CDR3 is CASSQGIGTYEQYF. The CDR3 nucleotides are TGCGCCAGCAGCCAAGGGATCGGAACCTACGAGCAGTACTTC.

This clonotype was seen at least ten times. The V call is TRBV5-1, the J call TRBJ2-2; TRBD2 agrees at 8 bases. The trim removed 3 bases at V and 6 bases at J, leaving 10 bases unmatched. This CDR3 is 16 amino acids long. CDR1 is SGHRS, CDR2 YFSETQ, per germline. CDR3 region: CASSSDGRDLSGELFF. The CDR3 DNA is TGCGCCAGCAGCTCCGACGGGAGGGATTTGTCCGGGGAGCTGTTTTTT.

This clonotype is a singleton in its sample. At one end, the junction sequence differs from germline, possibly due to a read error. The chain combines TRBV14 with TRBJ1-2, with D perhaps matching TRBD1 (5 bases). The CDR3 runs to 14 residues. From germline, CDR1 is SGHDN and CDR2 FVKESK. This CDR3 reads CTSSQVGGGYGYTF. The CDR3 DNA reads TGTACCAGCAGCCAAGTCGGGGGTGGCTATGGCTACACCTTC.

As to this clonotype: Compared with germline, one end of the junction differs, possibly owing to a read error. This chain connects TRBV11-2 to TRBJ1-6; TRBD1 matches 9 bases. CDR1 is SGHAT, CDR2 FQNNGV, per germline. The CDR3 sequence is 14 residues long. CDR3 region: CANSLQGASSPLHF. The DNA of the CDR3 is TGTGCCAACAGCTTACAGGGGGCGAGTTCACCACTCCACTTT.

With regard to this clonotype: It is unclear where the CDR3 begins or ends on the DNA, so no DNA is shown, and the CDR3 is as TCRdb lists it. The CDR3: CASSIFGGGINEQFF. The J gene is TRBJ2-1, the V gene TRBV5-1; the DNA was not compared with TRBD2, the D call given in the table. Ends included, the CDR3 has 15 residues. CDR1 is SGHRS and CDR2 is YFSETQ in the germline V gene.

J is TRBJ2-3 and V is TRBV10-1; D is possibly TRBD1 or TRBD2 (5 bases each). V was pared by 9 bases and J by 6 bases, with 22 bases between. CDR1 is WNHNN, CDR2 SYGVQD, per germline (reference sequence). The CDR3 has 15 amino acids. This CDR3 is CASNVTGIGTDTQYF. CDR3 nucleotides: TGCGCCAGTAATGTAACCGGGATAGGGACCGATACGCAGTATTTT.

A word on this clonotype: One end of the junction does not line up with germline, which may come from a read error. J is TRBJ1-5 and V is TRBV6-1; 7 bases match TRBD1. The CDR3 has 14 residues. Germline V gives CDR1 MNHNS, CDR2 SASEGT. The CDR3 loop reads CASSERGQDHPLHF. The CDR3 DNA reads TGTGCCAGCAGTGAAAGAGGACAGGATCATCCCCTGCATTTT.